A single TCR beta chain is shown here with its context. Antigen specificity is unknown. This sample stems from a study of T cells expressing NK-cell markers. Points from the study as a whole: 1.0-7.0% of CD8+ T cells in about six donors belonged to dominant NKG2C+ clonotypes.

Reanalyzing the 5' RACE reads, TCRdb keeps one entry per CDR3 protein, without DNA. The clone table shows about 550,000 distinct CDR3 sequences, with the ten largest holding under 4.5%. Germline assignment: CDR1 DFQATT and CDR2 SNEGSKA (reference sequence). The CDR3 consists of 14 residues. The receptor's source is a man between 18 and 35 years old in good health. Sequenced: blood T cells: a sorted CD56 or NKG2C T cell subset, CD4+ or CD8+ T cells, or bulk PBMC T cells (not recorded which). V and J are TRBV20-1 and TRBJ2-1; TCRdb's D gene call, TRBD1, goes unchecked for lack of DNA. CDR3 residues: CSAKGAAPGSEQFF.